This note documents a single TCR beta chain sequence. Its specificity is unknown. The CDR3 is 11 amino acids. The germline V gene encodes CDR1 MDHEN and CDR2 SYDVKM. Trimming took off 6 bases at V and 6 bases at J, with 8 bases between the two ends. PCR involved 60 Vbeta and 13 Jbeta primers. Measured with immunoSEQ multiplex PCR; TCRdb has only the in-frame clones, and not every one. Altogether under 200,000 clones are present, roughly 80% being singletons, with the ten largest covering 1.5% to 2%. The data were taken from a study of cytomegalovirus exposure and HLA in healthy donors. Overall study results and limits: A later analysis showed that HLA-associated TCR beta chains had undergone more clonal expansion than equally common others. TCR beta chains numbering more than 150 were designated cytomegalovirus-associated. HLA restriction was apparent for most CMV-associated TCR beta chains in a later analysis.

This clonotype was sampled from a woman between 18 and 29 years old in good health and CMV-seronegative. The material sequenced was PBMCs. The chain uses TRBV28 and TRBJ1-2, with D possibly matching TRBD1 (6 bases). CDR3 coding DNA: TGTGCCAGCAGGAACAGGGATGGCTACACCTTC. Translating gives CASRNRDGYTF.